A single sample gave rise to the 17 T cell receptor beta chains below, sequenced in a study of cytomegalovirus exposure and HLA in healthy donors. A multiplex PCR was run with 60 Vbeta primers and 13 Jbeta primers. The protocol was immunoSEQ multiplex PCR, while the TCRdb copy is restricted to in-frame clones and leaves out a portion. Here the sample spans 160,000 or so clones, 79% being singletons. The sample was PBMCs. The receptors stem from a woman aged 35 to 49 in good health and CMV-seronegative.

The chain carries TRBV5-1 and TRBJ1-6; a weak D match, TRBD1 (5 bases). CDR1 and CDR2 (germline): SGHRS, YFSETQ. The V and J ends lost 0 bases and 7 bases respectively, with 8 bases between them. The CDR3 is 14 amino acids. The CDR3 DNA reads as TGCGCCAGCAGCTTGGCACAGGTCAATTCACCCCTCCACTTT. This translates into CASSLAQVNSPLHF.

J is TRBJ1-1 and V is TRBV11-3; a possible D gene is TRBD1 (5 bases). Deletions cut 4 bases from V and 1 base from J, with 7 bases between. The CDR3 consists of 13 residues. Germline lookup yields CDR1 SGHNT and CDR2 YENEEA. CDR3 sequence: CASSSTGNTEAFF. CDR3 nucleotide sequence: TGTGCCAGCAGCTCTACAGGGAACACTGAAGCTTTCTTT.

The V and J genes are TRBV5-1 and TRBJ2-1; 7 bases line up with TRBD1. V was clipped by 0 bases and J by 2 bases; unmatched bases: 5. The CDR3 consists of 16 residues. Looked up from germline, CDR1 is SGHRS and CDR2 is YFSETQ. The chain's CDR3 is CASSLGQGIPYNEQFF. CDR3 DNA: TGCGCCAGCAGCTTGGGACAGGGTATCCCCTACAATGAGCAGTTCTTC.

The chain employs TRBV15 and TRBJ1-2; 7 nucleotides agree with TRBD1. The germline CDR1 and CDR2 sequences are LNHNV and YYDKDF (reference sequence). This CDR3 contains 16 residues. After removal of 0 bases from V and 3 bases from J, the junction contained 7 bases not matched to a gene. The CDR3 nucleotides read TGTGCCACCAGCAGAGACAAGGGGGGACAGCACTATGGCTACACCTTC. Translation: CATSRDKGGQHYGYTF.

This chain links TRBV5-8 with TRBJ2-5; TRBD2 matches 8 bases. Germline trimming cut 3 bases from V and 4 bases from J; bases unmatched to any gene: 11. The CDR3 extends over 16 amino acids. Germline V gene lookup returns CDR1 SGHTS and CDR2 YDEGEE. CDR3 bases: TGTGCCAGCAGCTGGGGTCAAGCGGGAGAATTAGAGACCCAGTACTTC. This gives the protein CASSWGQAGELETQYF. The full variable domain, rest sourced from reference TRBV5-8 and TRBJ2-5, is EAGVTQSPTHLIKTRGQQATLRCSPISGHTSVYWYQQALGLGLQFLLWYDEGEERNRGNFPPRFSGRQFPNYSSELNVNALELEDSALYLCASSWGQAGELETQYFGPGTRLLVL.

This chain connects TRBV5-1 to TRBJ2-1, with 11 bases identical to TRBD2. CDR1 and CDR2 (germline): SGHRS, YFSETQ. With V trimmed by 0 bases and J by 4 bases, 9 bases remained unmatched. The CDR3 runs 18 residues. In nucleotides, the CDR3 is TGCGCCAGCAGCTTGGACCACGCTAGCGGGGGGAAATACAATGAGCAGTTCTTC. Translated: CASSLDHASGGKYNEQFF.

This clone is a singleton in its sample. The CDR3 here is CASSQDIGRLPDNYGYTF. The CDR3 DNA is TGCGCCAGCAGCCAAGATATTGGCAGGCTCCCGGATAACTATGGCTACACCTTC. The chain joins TRBV4-3 to TRBJ1-2; D is uncertain. The germline CDR1 and CDR2 sequences are LGHNA and YSLEER. The V end was cut by 0 bases, the J end by 1 base, with 18 bases between. The CDR3 sequence is 18 residues long.

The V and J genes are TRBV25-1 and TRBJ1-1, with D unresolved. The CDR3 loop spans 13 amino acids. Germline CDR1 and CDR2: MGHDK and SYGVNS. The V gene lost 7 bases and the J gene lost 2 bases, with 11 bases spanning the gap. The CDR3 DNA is TGTGCCAGCATCTCCCTATCAAACACTGAAGCTTTCTTT. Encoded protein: CASISLSNTEAFF. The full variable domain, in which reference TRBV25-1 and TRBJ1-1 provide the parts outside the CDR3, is EADIYQTPRYLVIGTGKKITLECSQTMGHDKMYWYQQDPGMELHLIHYSYGVNSTEKGDLSSESTVSRIRTEHFPLTLESARPSHTSQYLCASISLSNTEAFFGQGTRLTVV.

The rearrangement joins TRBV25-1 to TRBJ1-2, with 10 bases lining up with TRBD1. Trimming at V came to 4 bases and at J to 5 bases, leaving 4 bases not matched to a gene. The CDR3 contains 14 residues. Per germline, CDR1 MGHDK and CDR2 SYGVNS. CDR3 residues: CASSASDRGYGYTF. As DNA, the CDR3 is TGTGCCAGCAGTGCGTCGGACAGGGGGTATGGCTACACCTTC.

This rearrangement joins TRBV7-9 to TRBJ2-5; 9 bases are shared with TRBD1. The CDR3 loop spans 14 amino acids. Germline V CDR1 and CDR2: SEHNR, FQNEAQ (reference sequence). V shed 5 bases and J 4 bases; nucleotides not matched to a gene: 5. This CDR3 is CASSLGTGTETQYF. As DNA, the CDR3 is TGTGCCAGCAGCCTAGGGACAGGGACAGAGACCCAGTACTTC. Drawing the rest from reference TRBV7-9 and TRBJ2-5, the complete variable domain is DTGVSQNPRHKITKRGQNVTFRCDPISEHNRLYWYRQTLGQGPEFLTYFQNEAQLEKSRLLSDRFSAERPKGSFSTLEIQRTEQGDSAMYLCASSLGTGTETQYFGPGTRLLVL.

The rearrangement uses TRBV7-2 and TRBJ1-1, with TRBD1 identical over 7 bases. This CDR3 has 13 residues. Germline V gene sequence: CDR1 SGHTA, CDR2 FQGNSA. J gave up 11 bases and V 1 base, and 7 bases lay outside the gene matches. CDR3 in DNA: TGTGCCAGCAGCTTAGGGTACAGGGGTGGCGCTTTCTTT. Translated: CASSLGYRGGAFF.

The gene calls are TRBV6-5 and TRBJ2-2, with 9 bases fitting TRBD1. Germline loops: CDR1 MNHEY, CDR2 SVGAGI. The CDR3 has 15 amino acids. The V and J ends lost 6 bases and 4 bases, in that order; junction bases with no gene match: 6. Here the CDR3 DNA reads TGTGCCAGCAGGTTGGGACAGGGACGCACCGGGGAGCTGTTTTTT. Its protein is CASRLGQGRTGELFF.

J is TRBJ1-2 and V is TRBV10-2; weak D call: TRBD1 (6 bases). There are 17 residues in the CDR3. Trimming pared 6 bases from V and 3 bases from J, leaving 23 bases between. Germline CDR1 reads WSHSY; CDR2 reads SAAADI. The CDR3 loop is CASSPRTGNPDDYGYTF. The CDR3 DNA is TGCGCCAGCAGCCCGCGAACAGGGAATCCGGATGACTATGGCTACACCTTC.

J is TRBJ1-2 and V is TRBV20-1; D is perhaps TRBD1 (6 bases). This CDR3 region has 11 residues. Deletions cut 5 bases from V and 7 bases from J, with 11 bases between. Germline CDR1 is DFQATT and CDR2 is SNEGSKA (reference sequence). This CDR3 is CSAEIRGGYTF. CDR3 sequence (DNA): TGCAGTGCTGAGATCAGGGGTGGCTACACCTTC.

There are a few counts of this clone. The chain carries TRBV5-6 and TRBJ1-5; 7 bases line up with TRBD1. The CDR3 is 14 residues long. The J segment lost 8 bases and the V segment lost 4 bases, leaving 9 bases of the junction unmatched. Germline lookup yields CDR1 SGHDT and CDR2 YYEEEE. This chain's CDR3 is CASSLRQGMKPQHF. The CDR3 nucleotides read TGTGCCAGCAGCCTAAGACAGGGTATGAAGCCCCAGCATTTT.

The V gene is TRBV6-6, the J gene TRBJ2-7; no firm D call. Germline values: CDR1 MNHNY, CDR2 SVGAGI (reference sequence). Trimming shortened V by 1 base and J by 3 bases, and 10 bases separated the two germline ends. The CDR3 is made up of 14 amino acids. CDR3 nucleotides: TGTGCCAGCAGTTACTTGCACAGATTCTACGAGCAGTACTTC. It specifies CASSYLHRFYEQYF.

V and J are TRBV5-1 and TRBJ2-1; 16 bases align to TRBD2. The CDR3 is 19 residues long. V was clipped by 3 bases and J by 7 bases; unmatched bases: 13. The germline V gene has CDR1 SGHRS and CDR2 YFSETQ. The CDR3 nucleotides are TGCGCCAGCAGCTCCTTTCCCGGGACTAGCGGGGGGGCGGGGAATGAGCAGTTCTTC. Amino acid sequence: CASSSFPGTSGGAGNEQFF.